A selection of T cell receptor beta chains follows, all from one sample in a study of graft-versus-host responses after intestinal transplantation. Repertoires were generated with immunoSEQ multiplex PCR, while TCRdb's copy carries only in-frame clones and drops some. The sample has over 100,000 clones; over 85% are singletons. These receptors are not linked to any known antigen. Sequenced material: unstimulated CD4+ T cells sorted from spleen or lymph node cells, taken before intestinal transplant. The receptors derive from a human donor who received an intestinal transplant. Both conserved end residues are part of each CDR3. Each record gives: J gene, V gene, clone size, D gene, CDR3 protein, CDR3 DNA. D genes are given only for firm matches. Some rows mark clone size as missing; the rest say once, few, many or name a class of expanded clone.

>TRBJ2-1|TRBV5-6|once|.
CASSLKGTLYVYEQFF
TGTGCCAGCAGCTTGAAAGGGACCCTTTATGTCTATGAGCAGTTCTTC
>TRBJ1-4|TRBV28|.|TRBD1
CASISPGTGSKLFF
TGTGCCAGCATCTCTCCCGGGACAGGCTCAAAACTGTTTTTT
>TRBJ2-5|TRBV28|.|.
CASSSYGETQYF
TGTGCCAGCAGTTCTTACGGGGAGACCCAGTACTTC
>TRBJ2-7|TRBV6-5|.|TRBD1
CASSSPGQGVHEQYF
TGTGCCAGCAGTTCCCCGGGACAGGGGGTCCACGAGCAGTACTTC
>TRBJ1-1|TRBV20-1|.|.
CSASGYTEAFF
TGCAGTGCTTCGGGATACACTGAGGCTTTCTTT
>TRBJ2-5|TRBV7-6|.|.
CASSSGVQETQYF
TGTGCCAGCAGTTCGGGAGTTCAAGAGACCCAGTACTTC
>TRBJ2-5|TRBV19|.|TRBD2
CATFSGRRGETQYF
TGTGCCACCTTTAGCGGGAGAAGGGGGGAGACCCAGTACTTC
>TRBJ2-4|TRBV5-8|few|.
CASSAGQPGGIQYF
TGTGCCAGCAGCGCTGGACAGCCAGGAGGCATTCAGTACTTC
>TRBJ1-2|TRBV5-1|.|TRBD1
CASSSQGLTGDYGYTF
TGCGCCAGCAGCTCACAGGGGTTAACCGGGGATTATGGCTACACCTTC
>TRBJ2-7|TRBV28|.|TRBD2
CASSPRAGGPLSFEQYF
TGTGCCAGCAGTCCACGGGCGGGAGGGCCTCTTTCATTCGAGCAGTACTTC
>TRBJ2-7|TRBV5-1|.|.
CASSSFGGSYEQYF
TGCGCCAGCAGCTCGTTCGGGGGTTCCTACGAGCAGTACTTC
>TRBJ2-5|TRBV30|.|TRBD1
CAWSLGQGRGETQYF
TGTGCCTGGAGTCTAGGACAGGGTCGGGGAGAGACCCAGTACTTC
>TRBJ2-5|TRBV21-1|.|.
CATYKGLRETQYF
TGTGCCACCTATAAGGGACTCCGAGAGACCCAGTACTTC
>TRBJ1-2|TRBV19|.|.
CASITRGDGHYGYTF
TGTGCCAGTATCACTCGAGGGGACGGGCACTATGGCTACACCTTC
>TRBJ2-3|TRBV2|.|.
CASTRGRTDTQYF
TGTGCCAGCACACGGGGACGCACAGATACGCAGTATTTT
>TRBJ2-5|TRBV28|.|TRBD1
CASSLSPSFGQGRWKTQYF
TGTGCCAGCAGTTTAAGCCCCTCATTCGGACAGGGAAGGTGGAAGACCCAGTACTTC
>TRBJ2-1|TRBV14|.|TRBD2
CASSQDHGLASNNEQFF
TGTGCCAGCAGCCAAGATCACGGACTAGCGAGTAACAATGAGCAGTTCTTC
>TRBJ2-1|TRBV6-5|.|.
CASSLREYRNEQFF
TGTGCCAGCTCCCTAAGGGAGTACAGGAATGAGCAGTTCTTC
>TRBJ1-4|TRBV19|once|.
CATGQGATNEKLFF
TGTGCCACCGGCCAGGGAGCAACTAATGAAAAACTGTTTTTT
>TRBJ1-2|TRBV5-1|few|TRBD1
CASTGTEAGYTF
TGCGCCAGCACCGGGACAGAAGCAGGCTACACCTTC
>TRBJ1-2|TRBV6-4|few|.
CASSDSGAGTSGYTF
TGTGCCAGCAGTGACTCCGGGGCAGGGACAAGTGGCTACACCTTC
>TRBJ1-4|TRBV9|.|.
CASSPRPATNEKLFF
TGTGCCAGCAGCCCGCGTCCTGCAACTAATGAAAAACTGTTTTTT
>TRBJ2-2|TRBV5-1|.|.
CASSSTMNTGELFF
TGCGCCAGCAGCTCTACCATGAACACCGGGGAGCTGTTTTTT
>TRBJ2-7|TRBV5-1|.|.
CASSLDKGYEQYF
TGCGCCAGCAGCTTAGACAAGGGGTACGAGCAGTACTTC
>TRBJ2-6|TRBV5-1|once|TRBD1
CASSLARGLGSGANVLTF
TGCGCCAGCAGCTTGGCCAGGGGGTTAGGCTCTGGGGCCAACGTCCTGACTTTC
>TRBJ2-7|TRBV27|.|.
CASRTTNPLYEQYF
TGTGCCAGCAGAACGACTAACCCTCTCTACGAGCAGTACTTC
>TRBJ1-1|TRBV9|.|.
CASSGHMNTEAFF
TGTGCCAGCAGTGGACACATGAACACTGAAGCTTTCTTT
>TRBJ2-6|TRBV5-1|.|.
CASSPGTLEAGVLTF
TGCGCCAGCAGCCCGGGGACACTTGAAGCCGGCGTCCTGACTTTC
>TRBJ2-3|TRBV7-9|.|TRBD1
CASSHGQGNIADTQYF
TGTGCCAGCAGCCATGGACAGGGTAATATAGCAGATACGCAGTATTTT
>TRBJ1-5|TRBV7-9|.|TRBD1
CASSGEGASQPQHF
TGTGCCAGCAGCGGGGAGGGGGCTAGTCAGCCCCAGCATTTT
>TRBJ1-2|TRBV6-5|.|.
CASSYSRDHYGYTF
TGTGCCAGCAGTTACTCTAGGGATCACTATGGCTACACCTTC
>TRBJ2-1|TRBV2|.|TRBD2
CASSASGRANNEQFF
TGTGCCAGCAGCGCGAGCGGGAGGGCCAACAATGAGCAGTTCTTC
>TRBJ2-2|TRBV6-1|.|.
CASTRRGVVPGELFF
TGTGCCAGCACCAGGAGAGGGGTTGTGCCCGGGGAGCTGTTTTTT
>TRBJ1-1|TRBV6-5|.|.
CASSRIVATEAFF
TGTGCCAGCAGCCGGATCGTCGCCACTGAAGCTTTCTTT